Listed below are T cell receptor beta chains from one sample, sequenced in a study of response to subunit inactivated influenza vaccine. TCRdb reprocessed the RT-PCR reads via MiXCR and lists one record per CDR3 protein. The profile shows 280,000 or so distinct CDR3 sequences, about a fifth of them singletons. Sample: PBMCs from blood, taken about 19 months after vaccination. The receptors come from a man aged 45-69 years who received an inactivated influenza vaccine. The CDR3 runs from the conserved cysteine through the conserved F or W. The D gene is left open where the match is weak. Expanded clones are given a class, and other clones once, few, many or no size at all.

j_call d_call clone_size v_call cdr3_nt cdr3_aa
TRBJ1-5 . . TRBV28 TGTGCCAGCAGGATCGGTAATCAGCCCCAGCATTTT CASRIGNQPQHF
TRBJ2-4 . . TRBV29-1 TGCAGCGGGGGAGTAGCCAAAAACATTCAGTACTTC CSGGVAKNIQYF
TRBJ1-6 . many TRBV7-8 TGTGCCAGCAGCTTAGCCCCAAATTCACCCCTCCACTTT CASSLAPNSPLHF
TRBJ1-5 TRBD1 . TRBV20-1 TGCAGTGCTAGCGGTACAGGGGTCCTCTATAGCGATCAGCCCCAGCATTTT CSASGTGVLYSDQPQHF
TRBJ1-1 . many TRBV3-1 TGTGCCAGCGGGCGGGGGGACACTGAAGCTTTCTTT CASGRGDTEAFF
TRBJ2-1 TRBD2 . TRBV5-1 TGCGCCAGCAGCTTTCGAGCTAGCGGAGCCTACAATGAGCAGTTCTTC CASSFRASGAYNEQFF
TRBJ2-2 TRBD1 many TRBV3-1 TGTGCCAGCAGCCCGTGGACAGGGGAGGCCAGGGAGCTGTTTTTT CASSPWTGEARELFF
TRBJ2-6 . . TRBV7-9 TGTGCCAGCAGCTTGAGAAAGGGAGTCTCTGGGGCCAACGTCCTGACTTTC CASSLRKGVSGANVLTF
TRBJ2-1 TRBD2 . TRBV4-2 TGTGCCAGCAGCCAAAGCGGGGGGGCCGCCAATGAGCAGTTCTTC CASSQSGGAANEQFF
TRBJ1-6 . few TRBV9 TGTGCCAGCAGCCCCCTCGGACGGGTCGACTCACCCCTCCACTTT CASSPLGRVDSPLHF
TRBJ2-7 . . TRBV3-1 TGTGCCAGCAGCCTCGCTGTAGGGCTCTCCTACGAGCAGTACTTC CASSLAVGLSYEQYF
TRBJ1-2 . few TRBV20-1 TGCAGTGCTAGAGATCAGGACCAGATCTATGGCTACACCTTC CSARDQDQIYGYTF
TRBJ2-1 TRBD1 . TRBV7-2 TGTGCCAGCAGCCCACAGGGGCCCAATGAGCAGTTCTTC CASSPQGPNEQFF
TRBJ2-7 TRBD1 few TRBV29-1 TGCAGCGTTGAAGATTTCACCGGGACAGACTACGAGCAGTACTTC CSVEDFTGTDYEQYF
TRBJ1-1 . few TRBV20-1 TGCAGTGCTCGCCCAGGGGCCGGAAACACTGAAGCTTTCTTT CSARPGAGNTEAFF
TRBJ1-1 . . TRBV18 TGTGCCAGCTCAAAACAGTTTAACACTGAAGCTTTCTTT CASSKQFNTEAFF
TRBJ2-4 TRBD2 . TRBV9 TGTGCCAGCAGCGTAGCCGGGGAGGGAGTTCAGTACTTC CASSVAGEGVQYF
TRBJ1-6 . . TRBV23-1 TGCGCCAGCAGTCAACCCGGGGAGAGAGGGAAATCGCGTAATTCACCCCTCCACTTT CASSQPGERGKSRNSPLHF
TRBJ2-5 TRBD2 . TRBV7-9 TGTGCCAGCAGCACCCGGACTAGCACAAAGTACCAAGAGACCCAGTACTTC CASSTRTSTKYQETQYF
TRBJ2-6 . . TRBV29-1 TGCAGCGTTGAGTTCTGGGAAAGGGGGGTCTCTGGGGCCAACGTCCTGACTTTC CSVEFWERGVSGANVLTF
TRBJ1-5 . many TRBV6-2/TRBV6-3 TGTGCCAGCAGAAAGGAGTACAGAAAGATTGATCAGCCCCAGCATTTT CASRKEYRKIDQPQHF
TRBJ1-2 . many TRBV10-3 TGTGCCATCAGTGAGAGGGCCAGGGAGACCTATGGCTACACCTTC CAISERARETYGYTF
TRBJ2-1 . . TRBV20-1 TGCAGTGCTAGTAGGGGCGACAATGAGCAGTTATTC CSASRGDNEQLF
TRBJ1-1 TRBD1 . TRBV6-1 TGTGCCAGCAGCGGGACAGGTGGTTTGAACACTGAAGCTTTCTTT CASSGTGGLNTEAFF
TRBJ1-5 . few TRBV28 TGTGCCAGCAGTCCCTCCCCCGGGGGGTTCAATCAGCCCCAGCATTTT CASSPSPGGFNQPQHF
TRBJ1-2 . . TRBV6-2/TRBV6-3 TGTGCCAGCAGTTACTCGACCAGAAACTATGGCTACACCTTC CASSYSTRNYGYTF
TRBJ2-2 . few TRBV29-1 TGCAGCGTTGTGCGAGGGGCGGACGGGGAGCTGTTTTTT CSVVRGADGELFF
TRBJ1-1 TRBD1 . TRBV20-1 TGCAGTGCTGTATCCGGGACAGGAAAAGAAGCTTTCTTT CSAVSGTGKEAFF
TRBJ1-6 . many TRBV20-1 TGCAGTGCTAGAACCCAGGGGACGGGGGGTTCACCCCTCCACTTT CSARTQGTGGSPLHF
TRBJ1-5 TRBD1 many TRBV29-1 TGCAGCGTAGCGGACAGGTATGATCAGCCCCAGCATTTT CSVADRYDQPQHF
TRBJ1-6 . . TRBV5-1 TGCGCCAGCAGCACAGGCGCTCGGGAAAATTCACCCCTCCACTTT CASSTGARENSPLHF
TRBJ1-5 TRBD1 few TRBV5-6 TGTGCCAGCAGCTTGGCCAGGGGGAGTCAGCCCCAGCATTTT CASSLARGSQPQHF
TRBJ2-3 . once TRBV12-3/TRBV12-4 TGTGCCAGCAGTCCGACCCCGTCAGATGCGCAGTATTTT CASSPTPSDAQYF
TRBJ1-1 . . TRBV12-3/TRBV12-4 TGTGCCAGCAAAGAAGACAGGCCTGGTTCTGCTGAAGCTTTCTTT CASKEDRPGSAEAFF
TRBJ2-1 . . TRBV2 TGTGCCAGCAGTGTCATACCGAATGAGCAGTTCTTC CASSVIPNEQFF
TRBJ1-6 . few TRBV20-1 TGCAGTGCTAGAAGAGGCCCTCGGGACGGTTATAATTCACCCCTCCACTTT CSARRGPRDGYNSPLHF
TRBJ1-1 . . TRBV13 TGTGCCAGCAGCTTAGGGGGTTGGACTGAAGCTTTCTTT CASSLGGWTEAFF
TRBJ2-7 . once TRBV20-1 TGCAGTGCTAGAGATGGAAAAGGAGGAGTCGAGCAGTACTTC CSARDGKGGVEQYF
TRBJ2-7 . few TRBV7-9 TGTGCCAGCAGCTTAAATGCCGGCCCCTACGAGCAGTACTTC CASSLNAGPYEQYF
TRBJ2-7 . few TRBV18 TGTGCCAGCTCACCGGACCTAGTCTCCTACGAGCAGTACTTC CASSPDLVSYEQYF
TRBJ1-1 . . TRBV20-1 TGCAGTACGACAAGAAGCGCTGAAGCTTTCTTT CSTTRSAEAFF
TRBJ2-7 . few TRBV12-3/TRBV12-4 TGTGCCAGCAGTTTAGGATTGAGTGACTCCTACGAGCAGTACTTC CASSLGLSDSYEQYF
TRBJ2-5 . . TRBV3-1 TGTGCCAGCAGCCGTAAGGGGTACCAAGAGACCCAGTACTTC CASSRKGYQETQYF
TRBJ2-1 TRBD2 . TRBV7-8 TGTGCCAGCACCCGGGGGAGGGCGAGGAATGAGCAGTTCTTC CASTRGRARNEQFF
TRBJ2-1 TRBD2 . TRBV27 TGTGCCAGCAGTTTATGGACTAGCGGGAACCACAATGAGCAGTTCTTC CASSLWTSGNHNEQFF
TRBJ1-5 . few TRBV14 TGTGCCAGCAGCCCCACCTCCGACAGATCGAGGCAGCCCCAGCATTTT CASSPTSDRSRQPQHF
TRBJ2-1 . . TRBV5-1 TGCGCCAGCAGAGGATTGGCAGCCTGGGGGCAGTTCTTC CASRGLAAWGQFF
TRBJ2-2 . few TRBV24-1 TGTGCCACCAGTGATTTCCTAACCGGGGAGCTGTTTTTT CATSDFLTGELFF
TRBJ2-4 TRBD1 few TRBV12-3/TRBV12-4 TGTGCCAGCAGTTCCGAGGGACAGACAATAAACATTCAGTACTTC CASSSEGQTINIQYF
TRBJ2-3 TRBD1 few TRBV6-1 TGTGCCACCAAATACAGGGGAGATGCAGATACGCAGTATTTT CATKYRGDADTQYF
TRBJ1-2 . many TRBV6-2/TRBV6-3 TGTGCCACTACCTACTCGACGATGGGATATGGCTACACCTTC CATTYSTMGYGYTF